The T cell receptor beta chain under discussion was sequenced for a study of blood T cell repertoires in COVID-19. Across the whole study: COVID-19 samples from acute and convalescent phases originated in the United States, Italy and Spain.

Original processing methods: Amplified reference gene primers provided the basis for estimating nucleated cell counts. Sequencing used immunoSEQ multiplex PCR; TCRdb keeps in-frame clones, though not all of them. Clonal size and the V and J genes are those of that table, whereas D and trimming came from the DNA. The table includes roughly 340,000 clones, roughly 90% detected once. The Seattle patients joined while their infection was active and were tracked longitudinally afterward. The ends lost 9 bases at V and 2 bases at J; junction bases unmatched: 5. This CDR3 comprises 13 residues. Germline loops: CDR1 LGHNT, CDR2 FRNRAP.

The receptor was isolated from a woman in her 70s with COVID-19, enrolled during active disease. Sample: peripheral blood. V usage is TRBV12-5 and J usage is TRBJ2-3, with TRBD2 identical over 7 bases. CDR3 DNA: TGTGCTAGCCGCGGGGGTTTCACAGATACGCAGTATTTT. The encoded protein is CASRGGFTDTQYF.